This passage covers 2 T cell receptor beta chains from one sample sequenced in a study of blood T cell repertoires in COVID-19. The protocol was immunoSEQ multiplex PCR, while the TCRdb copy is restricted to in-frame clones and leaves out a portion. The sample includes roughly 160,000 clones, around 84% of them seen just once. The sample taken for sequencing was peripheral blood. The receptors stem from a woman aged 45-59 years with COVID-19, enrolled during active disease.

The rearrangement uses TRBV11-2 and TRBJ2-3; TRBD2 is a possible D gene (5 bases). This CDR3 region has 17 residues. The germline V gene has CDR1 SGHAT and CDR2 FQNNGV. Trimming shortened V by 1 base and J by 0 bases, and 14 bases separated the two germline ends. Here the CDR3 reads CASSLGSSSSSTDTQYF. CDR3 coding DNA: TGTGCCAGCAGCTTAGGATCTAGCTCCTCTAGCACAGATACGCAGTATTTT.

The CDR3 nucleotides are TGTGCCAGCAGCACGACTAGCGGGGGTCCCATGGAGACCCAGTACTTC. This gives the protein CASSTTSGGPMETQYF. This rearrangement joins TRBV2 to TRBJ2-5, with 12 bases that match TRBD2. V was pared by 6 bases and J by 5 bases, with 10 bases of the junction left unmatched. The CDR3 length is 16 residues. Per the germline V gene, CDR1 is SNHLY and CDR2 is FYNNEI.